A single sample gave rise to the 2 T cell receptor beta chains below, sequenced in a study of breast tumors, draining lymph nodes, adjacent tissues. The lymph nodes were axillary draining lymph nodes from breast cancer patients. TCRdb re-analysed the multiplex PCR reads in MiXCR, keeping a single row per CDR3 protein. The table has 200,000 or so distinct CDR3 sequences, 25% to 40% seen once. Sequencing was done on a sample of axillary lymph node tissue. The source is a female donor with breast cancer. Some clones in this sample may be carry-over from other donors' samples.

This clonotype was seen ten or more times. The genes are TRBV28 and TRBJ2-1, with D possibly called TRBD1 or TRBD2 (5 bases each). CDR1 is MDHEN and CDR2 is SYDVKM in the germline V gene. V gave up 7 bases and J gave up 8 bases, with 12 bases separating them. This CDR3 is 12 amino acids long. The CDR3 sequence: CASTTWGHEQFF. In DNA form, the CDR3 reads TGTGCCAGCACCACTTGGGGACATGAGCAGTTCTTC.

This clonotype was observed at least ten times. V usage is TRBV29-1 and J usage is TRBJ2-4; TRBD1 aligns across 8 bases. The V segment lost 7 bases and the J segment 1 base; nucleotides outside the gene matches: 9. The CDR3 totals 15 residues. Germline CDR1 and CDR2: SQVTM and ANQGSEA. CDR3 in DNA: TGCAGCGCCAAGCCCTCAGGGGGCGCCAAAAACATTCAGTACTTC. Translated: CSAKPSGGAKNIQYF.